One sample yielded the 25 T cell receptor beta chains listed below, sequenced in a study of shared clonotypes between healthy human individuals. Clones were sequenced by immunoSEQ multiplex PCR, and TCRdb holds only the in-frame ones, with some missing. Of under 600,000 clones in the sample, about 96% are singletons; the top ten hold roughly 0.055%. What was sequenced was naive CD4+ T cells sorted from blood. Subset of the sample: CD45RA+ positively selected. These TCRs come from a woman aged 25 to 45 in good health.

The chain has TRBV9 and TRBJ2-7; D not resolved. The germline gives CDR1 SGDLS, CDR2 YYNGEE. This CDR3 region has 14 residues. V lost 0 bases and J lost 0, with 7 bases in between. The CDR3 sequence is CASSVVSSSYEQYF. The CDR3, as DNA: TGTGCCAGCAGCGTAGTTTCCTCCTCCTACGAGCAGTACTTC.

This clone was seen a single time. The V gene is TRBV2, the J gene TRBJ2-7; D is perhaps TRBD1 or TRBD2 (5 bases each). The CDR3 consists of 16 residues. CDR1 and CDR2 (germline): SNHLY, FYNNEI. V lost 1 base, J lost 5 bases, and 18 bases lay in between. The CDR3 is CASSEEPGRIWDEQYF. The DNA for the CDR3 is TGTGCCAGCAGTGAAGAACCGGGACGCATCTGGGACGAGCAGTACTTC.

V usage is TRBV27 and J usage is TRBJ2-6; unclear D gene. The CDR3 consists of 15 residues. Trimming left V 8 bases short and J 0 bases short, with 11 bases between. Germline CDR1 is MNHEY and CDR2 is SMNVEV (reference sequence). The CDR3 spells CASRIWGSGANVLTF. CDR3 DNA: TGTGCCAGCCGAATTTGGGGCTCTGGGGCCAACGTCCTGACTTTC.

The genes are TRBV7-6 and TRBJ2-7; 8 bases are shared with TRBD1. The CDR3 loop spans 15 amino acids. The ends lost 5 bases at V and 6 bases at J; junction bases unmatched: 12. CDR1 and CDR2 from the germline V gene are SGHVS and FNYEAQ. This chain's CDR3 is CASSPLGQGAGEQYF. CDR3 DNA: TGTGCCAGCAGCCCTCTGGGCCAGGGGGCTGGCGAGCAGTACTTC.

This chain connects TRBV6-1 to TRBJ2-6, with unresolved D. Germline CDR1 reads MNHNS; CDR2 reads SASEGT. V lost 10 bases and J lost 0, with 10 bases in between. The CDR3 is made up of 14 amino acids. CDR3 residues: CAISSVSGANVLTF. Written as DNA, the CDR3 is TGTGCCATCTCCTCCGTCTCTGGGGCCAACGTCCTGACTTTC.

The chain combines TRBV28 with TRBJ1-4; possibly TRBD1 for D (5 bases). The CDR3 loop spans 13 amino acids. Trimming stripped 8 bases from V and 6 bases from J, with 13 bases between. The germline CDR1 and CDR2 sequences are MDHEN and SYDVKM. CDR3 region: CASVWAGDEKLFF. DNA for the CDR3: TGTGCCAGCGTCTGGGCGGGGGATGAAAAACTGTTTTTT.

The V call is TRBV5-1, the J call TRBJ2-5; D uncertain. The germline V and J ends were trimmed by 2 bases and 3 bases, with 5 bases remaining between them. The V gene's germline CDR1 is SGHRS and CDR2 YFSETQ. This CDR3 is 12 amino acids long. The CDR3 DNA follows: TGCGCCAGCAGCTTCCCGGAAGAGACCCAGTACTTC. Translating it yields CASSFPEETQYF.

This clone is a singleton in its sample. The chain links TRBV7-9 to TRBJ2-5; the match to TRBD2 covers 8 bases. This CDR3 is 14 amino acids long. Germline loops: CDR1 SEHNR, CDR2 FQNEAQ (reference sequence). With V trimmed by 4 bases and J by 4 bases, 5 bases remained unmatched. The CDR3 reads CASSSRTSPETQYF. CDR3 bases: TGTGCCAGCAGCTCACGGACTAGCCCAGAGACCCAGTACTTC.

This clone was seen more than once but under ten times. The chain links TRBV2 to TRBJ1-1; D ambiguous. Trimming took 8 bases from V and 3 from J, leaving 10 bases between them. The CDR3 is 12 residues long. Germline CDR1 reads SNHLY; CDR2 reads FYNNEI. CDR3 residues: CASRGMDTEAFF. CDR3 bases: TGTGCCAGCCGCGGCATGGACACTGAAGCTTTCTTT.

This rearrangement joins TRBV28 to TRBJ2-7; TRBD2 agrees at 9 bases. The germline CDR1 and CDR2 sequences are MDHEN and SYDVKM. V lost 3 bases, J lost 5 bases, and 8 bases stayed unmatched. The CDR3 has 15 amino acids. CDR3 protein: CASSFLAGGPNEQYF. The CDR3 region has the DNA TGTGCCAGCAGTTTTCTCGCGGGAGGGCCCAACGAGCAGTACTTC. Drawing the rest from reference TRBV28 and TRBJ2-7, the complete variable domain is DVKVTQSSRYLVKRTGEKVFLECVQDMDHENMFWYRQDPGLGLRLIYFSYDVKMKEKGDIPEGYSVSREKKERFSLILESASTNQTSMYLCASSFLAGGPNEQYFGPGTRLTVT.

The CDR3 region is CASSKVGPLAEVSYNEQFF. The CDR3 DNA follows: TGTGCCAGCAGCAAAGTGGGGCCCCTAGCGGAGGTCTCCTACAATGAGCAGTTCTTC. This chain connects TRBV21-1 to TRBJ2-1; the table's D call, TRBD2, was not checked against the DNA. TRBV21-1 is marked as a pseudogene. The CDR3 length is 19 residues.

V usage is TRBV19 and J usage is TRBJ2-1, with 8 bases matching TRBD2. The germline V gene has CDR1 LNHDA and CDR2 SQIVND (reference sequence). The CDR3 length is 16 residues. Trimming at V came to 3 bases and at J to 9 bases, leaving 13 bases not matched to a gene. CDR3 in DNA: TGTGCCAGTAGTATTACCAGCGGGAGAAGTTGGGGTGAGCAGTTCTTC. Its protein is CASSITSGRSWGEQFF.

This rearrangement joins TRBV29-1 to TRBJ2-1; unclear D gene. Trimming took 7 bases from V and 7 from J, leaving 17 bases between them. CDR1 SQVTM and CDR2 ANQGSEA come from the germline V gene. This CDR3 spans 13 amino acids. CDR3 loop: CSGKTGVGNEQFF. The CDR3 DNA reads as TGCAGCGGGAAGACTGGGGTGGGAAATGAGCAGTTCTTC.

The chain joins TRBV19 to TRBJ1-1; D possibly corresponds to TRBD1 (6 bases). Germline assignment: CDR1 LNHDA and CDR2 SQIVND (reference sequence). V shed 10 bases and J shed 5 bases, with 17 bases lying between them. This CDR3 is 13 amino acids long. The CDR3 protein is CATSMGRGTEAFF. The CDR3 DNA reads TGTGCCACCTCGATGGGCAGGGGTACTGAAGCTTTCTTT.

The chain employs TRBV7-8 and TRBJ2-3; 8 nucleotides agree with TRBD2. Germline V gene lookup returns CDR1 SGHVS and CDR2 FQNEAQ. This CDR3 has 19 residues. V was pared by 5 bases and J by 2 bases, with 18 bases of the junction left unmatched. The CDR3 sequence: CASSPAPPQLADVTDTQYF. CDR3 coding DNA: TGTGCCAGCAGCCCCGCTCCCCCCCAACTAGCGGACGTCACAGATACGCAGTATTTT.

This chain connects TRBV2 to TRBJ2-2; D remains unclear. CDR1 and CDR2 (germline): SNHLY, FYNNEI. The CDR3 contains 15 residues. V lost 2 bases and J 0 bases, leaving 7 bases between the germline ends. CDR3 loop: CASSEWIANTGELFF. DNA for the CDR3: TGTGCCAGCAGTGAATGGATCGCGAACACCGGGGAGCTGTTTTTT.

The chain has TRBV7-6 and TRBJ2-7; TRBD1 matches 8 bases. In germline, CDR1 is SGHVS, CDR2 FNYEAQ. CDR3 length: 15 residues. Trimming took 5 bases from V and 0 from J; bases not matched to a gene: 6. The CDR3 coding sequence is TGTGCCAGCAGCGTAGGGACAGGTTACTCCTACGAGCAGTACTTC. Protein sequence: CASSVGTGYSYEQYF.

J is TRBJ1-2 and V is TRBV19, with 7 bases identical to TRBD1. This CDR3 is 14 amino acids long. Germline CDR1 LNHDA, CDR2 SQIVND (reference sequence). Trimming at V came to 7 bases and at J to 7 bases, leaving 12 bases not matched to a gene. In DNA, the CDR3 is TGTGCCAGTACCGGCCTTTGGGAGGGGGCTGGCTACACCTTC. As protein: CASTGLWEGAGYTF.

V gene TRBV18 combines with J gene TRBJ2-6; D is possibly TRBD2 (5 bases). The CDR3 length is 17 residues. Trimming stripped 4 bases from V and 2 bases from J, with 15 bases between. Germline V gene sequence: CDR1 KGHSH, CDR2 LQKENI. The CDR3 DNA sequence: TGTGCCAGCTCACTCCGGGGTAGCTCGACTGGGGCCAACGTCCTGACTTTC. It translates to CASSLRGSSTGANVLTF.

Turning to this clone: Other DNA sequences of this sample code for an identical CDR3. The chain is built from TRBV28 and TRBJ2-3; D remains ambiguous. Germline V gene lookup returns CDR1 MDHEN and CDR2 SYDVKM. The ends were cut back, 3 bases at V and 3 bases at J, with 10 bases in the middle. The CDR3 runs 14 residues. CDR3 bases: TGTGCCAGCAGTTTGCCCCCCCCTACAGATACGCAGTATTTT. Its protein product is CASSLPPPTDTQYF.

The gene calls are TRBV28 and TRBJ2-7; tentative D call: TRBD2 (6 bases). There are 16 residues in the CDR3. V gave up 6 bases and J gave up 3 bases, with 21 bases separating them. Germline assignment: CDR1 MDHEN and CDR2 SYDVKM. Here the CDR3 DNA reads TGTGCCAGCAGCAGTAGCGGACGGGGTGGGAACTACGAGCAGTACTTC. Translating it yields CASSSSGRGGNYEQYF.

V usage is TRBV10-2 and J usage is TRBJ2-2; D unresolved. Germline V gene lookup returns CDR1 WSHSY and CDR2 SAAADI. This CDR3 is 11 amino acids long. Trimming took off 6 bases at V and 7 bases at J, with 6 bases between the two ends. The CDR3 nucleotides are TGCGCCAGCAGGGGCCTCGGGGAGCTGTTTTTT. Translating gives CASRGLGELFF.

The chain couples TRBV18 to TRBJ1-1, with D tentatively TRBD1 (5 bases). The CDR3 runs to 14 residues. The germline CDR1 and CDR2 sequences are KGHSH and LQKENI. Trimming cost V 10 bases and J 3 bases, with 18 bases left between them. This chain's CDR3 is CAIGQERGDTEAFF. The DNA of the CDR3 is TGTGCCATCGGCCAGGAGAGGGGTGACACTGAAGCTTTCTTT.

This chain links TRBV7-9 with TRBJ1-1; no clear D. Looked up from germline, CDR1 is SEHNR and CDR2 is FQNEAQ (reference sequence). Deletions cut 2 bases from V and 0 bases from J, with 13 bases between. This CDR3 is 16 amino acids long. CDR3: CASSLSNGLMNTEAFF. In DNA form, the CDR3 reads TGTGCCAGCAGCTTATCGAACGGACTTATGAACACTGAAGCTTTCTTT.

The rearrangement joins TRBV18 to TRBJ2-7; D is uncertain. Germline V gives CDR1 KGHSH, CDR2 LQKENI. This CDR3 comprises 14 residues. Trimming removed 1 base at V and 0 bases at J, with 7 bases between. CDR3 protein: CASSPREDSYEQYF. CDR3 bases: TGTGCCAGCTCACCACGAGAGGACTCCTACGAGCAGTACTTC.